This entry lists 4 T cell receptor beta chains sequenced from one sample in a study of TIL therapy for anti-PD-1-resistant metastatic lung cancer. Sequencing used immunoSEQ v3. Only in-frame clones appear in the TCRdb table, and some are missing; sequencing was by immunoSEQ multiplex PCR. The sample comprises about 32,000 clones, about 70% of which are singletons, and less than 3% rests with the top ten. Regarding time point: pre-treatment sample, taken before nivolumab and TIL therapy. The starting material was blood, obtained at baseline. The receptors were sampled from a woman aged 25-85 years with non-small cell lung cancer.

This clone was seen only a few times. This chain connects TRBV4-1 to TRBJ2-5; D gene unclear. This CDR3 is built from 19 residues. Germline V gene data show CDR1 as MGHRA and CDR2 as YSYEKL. The V and J ends lost 1 base and 2 bases respectively, with 23 bases between them. CDR3 sequence reads: CASSQGRQTPIQFQETQYF. In DNA, the CDR3 is TGCGCCAGCAGCCAAGGTCGGCAGACACCCATCCAATTTCAAGAGACCCAGTACTTC.

This chain links TRBV11-3 with TRBJ2-1, with a weak D call TRBD2 (6 bases). The CDR3 consists of 15 residues. Germline CDR1 SGHNT, CDR2 YENEEA. Between the trimmed V and J ends, which lost 0 bases and 5 bases, there was a span of 11 bases. The CDR3 spells CASSLEHGGDNEQFF. In DNA form, the CDR3 reads TGTGCCAGCAGCTTAGAACACGGAGGGGACAATGAGCAGTTCTTC.

The rearrangement uses TRBV6-5 and TRBJ1-1, with a tentative D call TRBD1 (5 bases). V lost 2 bases, J lost 3 bases, and 10 bases lay in between. CDR1 and CDR2 (germline): MNHEY, SVGAGI. The CDR3 is 14 amino acids. The CDR3 region has the DNA TGTGCCAGCAGTTACCGCCGGGGCGACACTGAAGCTTTCTTT. This translates into CASSYRRGDTEAFF.

The rearrangement joins TRBV7-9 to TRBJ2-1; D is undetermined. V was pared by 1 base and J by 7 bases, with 11 bases between. This CDR3 comprises 14 residues. Germline-derived CDR1 and CDR2 are SEHNR and FQNEAQ (reference sequence). In nucleotides, the CDR3 is TGTGCCAGCAGCTTAGTAGGGATTGGGAATGAGCAGTTCTTC. As protein: CASSLVGIGNEQFF.